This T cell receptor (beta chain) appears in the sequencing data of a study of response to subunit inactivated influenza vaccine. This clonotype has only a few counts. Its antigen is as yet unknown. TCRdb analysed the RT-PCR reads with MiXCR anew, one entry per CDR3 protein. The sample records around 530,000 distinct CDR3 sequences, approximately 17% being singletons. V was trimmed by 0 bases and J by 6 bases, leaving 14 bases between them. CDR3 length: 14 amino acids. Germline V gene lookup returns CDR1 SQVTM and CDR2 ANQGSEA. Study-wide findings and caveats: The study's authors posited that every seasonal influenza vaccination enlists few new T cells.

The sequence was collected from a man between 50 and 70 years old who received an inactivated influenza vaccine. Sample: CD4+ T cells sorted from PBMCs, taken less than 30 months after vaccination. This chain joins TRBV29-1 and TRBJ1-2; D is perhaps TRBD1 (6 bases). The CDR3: CSVEELGGRNGYTF. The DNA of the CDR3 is TGCAGCGTTGAAGAACTCGGGGGGCGGAATGGCTACACCTTC.